Following are 9 T cell receptor beta chains from one sample sequenced in a study of neurological immune-mediated disorders. TCRdb reprocessed the 5' RACE reads via MiXCR and lists one record per CDR3 protein. The sample comprises roughly 60,000 distinct CDR3 sequences, approximately 4.6% of which are singletons, and roughly 3.2% rests with the top ten. Source material: PBMCs. These TCRs come from a woman between 50 and 59 years old with multiple sclerosis.

This clonotype was counted many times. The chain recombines TRBV6-2 or TRBV6-3 with TRBJ2-6; a possible D gene is TRBD1 (5 bases). Germline CDR1 MNHEY, CDR2 SVGEGT. This CDR3 spans 15 amino acids. V was shortened by 6 bases and J by 2 bases, with 11 bases between the two germline ends. CDR3 sequence: CASRQTVAGANVLTF. The CDR3 nucleotides are TGTGCCAGCAGACAGACAGTTGCTGGGGCCAACGTCCTGACTTTC.

This clonotype was found many times. This chain uses TRBV28 with TRBJ2-7; 8 nucleotides match TRBD1. Germline lookup yields CDR1 MDHEN and CDR2 SYDVKM. Trimming cost V 4 bases and J 2 bases; bases outside gene matches: 7. This CDR3 spans 15 amino acids. The CDR3 sequence is CASSSGQGFPYEQYF. The CDR3 nucleotides are TGTGCCAGCAGTTCCGGACAGGGCTTTCCCTACGAGCAGTACTTC. Full variable domain (rest looked up from reference TRBV28 and TRBJ2-7): DVKVTQSSRYLVKRTGEKVFLECVQDMDHENMFWYRQDPGLGLRLIYFSYDVKMKEKGDIPEGYSVSREKKERFSLILESASTNQTSMYLCASSSGQGFPYEQYFGPGTRLTVT.

This clonotype was counted ten times or more. V is TRBV5-1 and J is TRBJ1-6, with TRBD1 matching over 9 bases. Per germline, CDR1 SGHRS and CDR2 YFSETQ. The CDR3 consists of 14 residues. V was pared by 1 base and J by 11 bases, with 4 bases of the junction left unmatched. The CDR3 reads CASSLTGGGTPLHF. The DNA of the CDR3 is TGCGCCAGCAGCTTGACAGGGGGCGGGACACCCCTCCACTTT.

In its sample, this clonotype was seen many times. The V and J genes are TRBV7-2 and TRBJ2-5, with a weak D call TRBD2 (6 bases). Per the germline V gene, CDR1 is SGHTA and CDR2 is FQGNSA. The CDR3 runs 17 residues. V was shortened by 4 bases and J by 5 bases, with 23 bases between the two germline ends. CDR3 region: CASSSSVGRPKSETQYF. The CDR3 DNA reads TGTGCCAGCAGCTCCTCTGTCGGGAGACCGAAGTCCGAGACCCAGTACTTC.

This clonotype was detected only a few times. This chain connects TRBV12-3 or TRBV12-4 to TRBJ1-4, with D unresolved. Trimming pared 4 bases from V and 8 bases from J, leaving 8 bases between. CDR3 length: 12 amino acids. CDR3 bases: TGTGCCAGCAGTTCCAGTTTGGAAAAACTGTTTTTT. It translates to CASSSSLEKLFF.

This clonotype was observed many times. The rearrangement uses TRBV5-1 and TRBJ2-1; TRBD2 aligns across 10 bases. The CDR3 length is 16 residues. Germline values: CDR1 SGHRS, CDR2 YFSETQ. Trimming removed 5 bases from V and 0 bases from J; junction bases left unmatched: 5. This CDR3 is CASRRTSGSSYNEQFF. The DNA for the CDR3 is TGCGCCAGCAGAAGGACTAGCGGTAGCTCCTACAATGAGCAGTTCTTC. The entire variable domain, with the rest obtained from reference TRBV5-1 and TRBJ2-1, is as follows: KAGVTQTPRYLIKTRGQQVTLSCSPISGHRSVSWYQQTPGQGLQFLFEYFSETQRNKGNFPGRFSGRQFSNSRSEMNVSTLELGDSALYLCASRRTSGSSYNEQFFGPGTRLTVL.

This clonotype was seen at least ten times. This CDR3 is CAIRSSAQLYNEQFF. CDR3 coding DNA: TGTGCCATCAGATCGTCGGCGCAGCTATACAATGAGCAGTTCTTC. This sequence joins TRBV10-3 and TRBJ2-1, with D uncertain. The germline CDR1 and CDR2 sequences are ENHRY and SYGVKD. The CDR3 sequence is 15 residues long. V was shortened by 6 bases and J by 4 bases, with 16 bases between the two germline ends.

This clonotype was counted ten times or more. The chain uses TRBV10-3 and TRBJ2-4; no firm D call. The germline V gene encodes CDR1 ENHRY and CDR2 SYGVKD. The length of the CDR3 is 11 residues. V was shortened by 10 bases and J by 5 bases, with 9 bases between the two germline ends. DNA of the CDR3: TGTGCCACAAAAACGGAAAACATTCAGTACTTC. It codes for CATKTENIQYF.

As to this clonotype: A much more abundant neighbour one base away suggests this may be a read error. The chain combines TRBV15 with TRBJ1-3, with no clear D. This CDR3 has 14 amino acids. The germline CDR1 and CDR2 sequences are LNHNV and YYDKDF (reference sequence). Trimming took 1 base from V and 1 from J, leaving 5 bases between them. CDR3 loop: CATSRGESGNTIYF. The CDR3 DNA sequence: TGTGCCACCAGCAGAGGAGAATCTGGAAACACCATATATTTT.